This TCR beta chain is from a study of cytomegalovirus exposure and HLA in healthy donors. The overall study: From 150 million to 200 million T cells, an earlier analysis saw around 120 million unique TCR beta sequences.

Only a few counts were recorded for this clone. Its antigen is not known. Both 60 Vbeta primers and 13 Jbeta primers went into the PCR. Clones were read by immunoSEQ multiplex PCR, and TCRdb kept only the in-frame ones, dropping some. The sample lists around 100,000 clones, around three quarters occurring once. Deletions cut 7 bases from V and 8 bases from J, with 15 bases between. CDR3 length: 13 residues. Germline lookup yields CDR1 LNHDA and CDR2 SQIVND (reference sequence). Study-level points and caveats: Productive status was seen about 87% or about 30% of the time for most TCR beta V segments in an earlier analysis.

The clonotype comes from a woman in her 30s in good health and CMV-seronegative. The V gene is TRBV19, the J gene TRBJ2-1, with D maybe TRBD1 (5 bases). The sample comprised PBMCs. The CDR3 DNA is TGTGCCAGTACCCCCGCCCTGGGGCATGAGCAGTTCTTC. This gives the protein CASTPALGHEQFF.